This TCR beta chain was profiled in a study of blood T cells in healthy people across ages. Study findings and constraints: PBMCs left unsorted prevented a conclusive naive versus antigen-experienced comparison.

Germline-derived CDR1 and CDR2 are SEHNR and FQNEAQ (reference sequence). V dropped 1 base and J dropped 2; count of bases not matched to a gene: 6. CDR3 size: 16 residues. A remark on this clonotype: Antigen unknown.

A second PCR of about 6 to 12 cycles used a sample-barcoded 5' primer and a J-beta primer mix. TCRdb called the 5' RACE reads again in MiXCR, with one record for every CDR3 protein. The sample holds approximately 680,000 distinct CDR3 sequences, roughly 32% seen once. The chain combines TRBV7-9 with TRBJ2-7; 9 bases line up with TRBD2. The clonotype comes from an elderly woman in good health. The source material was blood. The DNA of the CDR3 is TGTGCCAGCAGCTTAGAGTTCGGGACTAGCCCCTACGAGCAGTACTTC. Translating gives CASSLEFGTSPYEQYF.